The 18 T cell receptor beta chains reported below all come from one sample, sequenced in a study of T cells of healthy individuals. Each CDR3 protein gets one entry after TCRdb re-called the 5' RACE reads with MiXCR. Of nearly 100,000 distinct CDR3 sequences in the sample, 17% were seen once. Receptors originate from a human donor in good health.

This chain links TRBV24-1 with TRBJ2-2; 11 positions agree with TRBD1. Germline assignment: CDR1 KGHDR and CDR2 SFDVKD. V dropped 10 bases and J dropped 5; count of bases not matched to a gene: 14. The CDR3 has 17 residues. As DNA, the CDR3 is TGTGCCACAAATCATCCAACCGGGACAGGGGGAACCGGGGAGCTGTTTTTT. Amino acid sequence: CATNHPTGTGGTGELFF.

This chain uses TRBV24-1 with TRBJ2-1; maybe TRBD2 (5 bases). Germline V CDR1 and CDR2: KGHDR, SFDVKD. V was clipped by 1 base and J by 9 bases, with 30 bases between them. This CDR3 has 20 amino acids. Written as DNA, the CDR3 is TGTGCCACCAGTGATTTCGACACTCTAGCTGAAGGGTCTGCCGGCTCTGAGCAGTTCTTC. Translation: CATSDFDTLAEGSAGSEQFF.

This clonotype was observed many times. The V and J genes are TRBV6-2 or TRBV6-3 and TRBJ1-5, with 9 bases lining up with TRBD1. The CDR3 spans 13 residues. CDR1 and CDR2 (germline): MNHEY, SVGEGT. V was clipped by 6 bases and J by 5 bases; unmatched bases: 2. In DNA form, the CDR3 reads TGTGCCAGCAGGAGACAGGGGGATCAGCCCCAGCATTTT. This translates into CASRRQGDQPQHF.

This clonotype was observed at least ten times. The chain has TRBV7-9 and TRBJ1-2; D is undetermined. Trimming took 4 bases from V and 4 from J, leaving 10 bases between them. CDR3 length equals 13 residues. Germline V gene sequence: CDR1 SEHNR, CDR2 FQNEAQ (reference sequence). CDR3 in amino acids: CASSSTVLYGYTF. DNA of the CDR3: TGTGCCAGCAGCTCGACGGTTCTCTATGGCTACACCTTC.

This clonotype has just a few counts. This rearrangement joins TRBV30 to TRBJ2-6; D is uncertain. The CDR3 is made up of 14 amino acids. From germline, CDR1 is GTSNPN and CDR2 SVGIG (reference sequence). Trimming stripped 3 bases from V and 2 bases from J, with 8 bases between. As DNA, the CDR3 is TGTGCCTGGAGAGAAGGACCTGGGGCCAACGTCCTGACTTTC. Protein: CAWREGPGANVLTF.

This clonotype was recorded at least ten times. V is TRBV3-1 and J is TRBJ2-7, with 8 bases lining up with TRBD2. J was trimmed by 2 bases and V by 6 bases; bases with no gene match: 15. This CDR3 has 17 residues. Germline V gene sequence: CDR1 LGHDT, CDR2 YNNKEL (reference sequence). The CDR3 sequence is CASSPIPGLVPPYEQYF. The CDR3 DNA follows: TGTGCCAGCAGTCCAATCCCGGGACTAGTTCCTCCCTACGAGCAGTACTTC.

This chain connects TRBV2 to TRBJ1-3, with D unclear. The CDR3 consists of 10 residues. V shed 6 bases and J shed 6 bases, with 3 bases lying between them. The germline CDR1 and CDR2 sequences are SNHLY and FYNNEI. For the CDR3, the DNA is TGTGCCAGCAGCATAAACACCATATATTTT. This encodes CASSINTIYF.

The J gene is TRBJ1-6, the V gene TRBV20-1; no clear D. Trimming shortened V by 1 base and J by 4 bases, and 14 bases separated the two germline ends. Germline V lookup: CDR1 DFQATT, CDR2 SNEGSKA (reference sequence). This CDR3 has 16 residues. This CDR3 is CSARVRGGVYNSPLHF. The CDR3 DNA reads TGCAGTGCTAGAGTTCGGGGAGGAGTTTATAATTCACCCCTCCACTTT.

This clonotype was seen many times. The chain couples TRBV6-5 to TRBJ1-4, with D unresolved. CDR1 and CDR2 (germline): MNHEY, SVGAGI. CDR3 size: 14 residues. V lost 7 bases to trimming and J lost 7 bases, with 16 bases between them. CDR3 nucleotide sequence: TGTGCCAGCACCCGAGCGGGTGAGGGTGAAAAACTGTTTTTT. Translation gives CASTRAGEGEKLFF.

The rearrangement uses TRBV6-5 and TRBJ2-6, with no clear D. Germline CDR1 reads MNHEY; CDR2 reads SVGAGI. The CDR3 is made up of 18 amino acids. V was trimmed by 2 bases and J by 0 bases, leaving 14 bases between them. The CDR3 here is CASSYRSLGNSGANVLTF. The CDR3, as DNA: TGTGCCAGCAGTTACAGGTCTTTGGGGAACTCTGGGGCCAACGTCCTGACTTTC.

The chain joins TRBV4-1 to TRBJ1-3; D gene unclear. The CDR3 covers 13 residues. Germline CDR1 and CDR2: MGHRA and YSYEKL. The V end was cut by 0 bases, the J end by 5 bases, with 5 bases between. The CDR3 region is CASSQDPRNTIYF. CDR3 nucleotides: TGCGCCAGCAGCCAAGATCCCCGAAACACCATATATTTT.

This clonotype has more than one count but fewer than ten. The rearrangement joins TRBV5-1 to TRBJ2-1; 11 nucleotides agree with TRBD1. The V gene end was trimmed by 4 bases and the J gene end by 8 bases; junction bases not matched to a gene: 5. The germline V gene encodes CDR1 SGHRS and CDR2 YFSETQ. CDR3 length equals 14 residues. For the CDR3, the DNA is TGCGCCAGCAGCCCCGGACAGGGGGCCGATGAGCAGTTCTTC. Translation: CASSPGQGADEQFF.

This clonotype has more than one count but fewer than ten. The J gene is TRBJ2-7, the V gene TRBV6-2 or TRBV6-3; the D is unclear. The germline V and J ends were trimmed by 6 bases and 2 bases, with 17 bases remaining between them. The CDR3 length is 15 residues. Looked up from germline, CDR1 is MNHEY and CDR2 is SVGEGT. Here the CDR3 DNA reads TGTGCCAGCAGCCTCGGACCTAACAGTCCCTACGAGCAGTACTTC. Translating it yields CASSLGPNSPYEQYF.

This chain links TRBV10-3 with TRBJ2-7, with D possibly called TRBD1 or TRBD2 (5 bases each). This CDR3 contains 13 residues. With 6 bases removed from V and 6 bases from J, the gap between germline ends came to 15 bases. Germline V gives CDR1 ENHRY, CDR2 SYGVKD. CDR3 DNA: TGTGCCATCAGAGAAAGGGACGGAGGCGAGCAGTACTTC. It encodes CAIRERDGGEQYF.

The genes are TRBV28 and TRBJ1-2; 7 nucleotides agree with TRBD1. CDR3 length: 12 amino acids. Germline V lookup: CDR1 MDHEN, CDR2 SYDVKM. Unmatched junction bases numbered 5, after V lost 5 bases and J lost 8 bases. CDR3 sequence: CASSDRAWGYTF. CDR3 DNA sequence: TGTGCCAGCAGTGACAGGGCCTGGGGCTACACCTTC.

This clonotype was seen more than once but under ten times. The chain combines TRBV7-6 with TRBJ1-2; no definite D call. The germline gives CDR1 SGHVS, CDR2 FNYEAQ. The CDR3 sequence is 13 residues long. V shed 2 bases and J shed 5 bases, with 9 bases lying between them. CDR3 in amino acids: CASSLSEDYGYTF. The DNA for the CDR3 is TGTGCCAGCAGCTTAAGTGAAGATTATGGCTACACCTTC.

The sample holds a few counts of this clonotype. V is TRBV29-1 and J is TRBJ2-1, with 11 bases matching TRBD2. Germline V gene lookup returns CDR1 SQVTM and CDR2 ANQGSEA. The CDR3 is 21 amino acids. The J segment lost 0 bases and the V segment lost 4 bases, leaving 20 bases of the junction unmatched. DNA of the CDR3: TGCAGCGTTGGCCGACCACCCCCTGGACTAGCGGGTGGGAGCTCCTACAATGAGCAGTTCTTC. Translation: CSVGRPPPGLAGGSSYNEQFF.

This clonotype came up many times. The J gene is TRBJ2-1, the V gene TRBV6-2 or TRBV6-3; 8 nucleotides line up with TRBD2. V shed 5 bases and J 9 bases; nucleotides not matched to a gene: 9. From germline, CDR1 is MNHEY and CDR2 SVGEGT. This CDR3 has 14 amino acids. The CDR3 loop is CASSVYGGVGEQFF. CDR3 DNA: TGTGCCAGCAGTGTATACGGGGGGGTAGGTGAGCAGTTCTTC.